A selection of T cell receptor beta chains follows, all from one sample in a study of CD8 T cells in ankylosing spondylitis. MiXCR, run by TCRdb on the 5' RACE reads, gives a single entry per CDR3 protein. The table includes fewer than 250,000 distinct CDR3 sequences, 32% detected once. The specimen was blood, either unsorted or a sorted T cell fraction (not recorded which). These receptors were obtained from a male donor with ankylosing spondylitis or in good health (not recorded which). The CDR3 runs from the conserved cysteine through the conserved F or W. Fields, in order: J gene, V gene, D gene, clone size, CDR3 protein, CDR3 DNA. The D gene is left open where the match is weak. The listing skips clone size in some rows; elsewhere it reads once, few, many or a size class.

j_gene: TRBJ2-7
v_gene: TRBV7-6
d_gene: .
abundance: few
CDR3aa: CASSSGSSYEQYF
CDR3nt: TGTGCCAGCAGCTCGGGAAGCTCCTACGAGCAGTACTTC

j_gene: TRBJ2-1
v_gene: TRBV20-1
d_gene: .
abundance: many
CDR3aa: CSASHIDSNEQFF
CDR3nt: TGCAGTGCGAGTCATATCGACAGCAATGAGCAGTTCTTC

j_gene: TRBJ1-2
v_gene: TRBV12-3/TRBV12-4
d_gene: .
abundance: .
CDR3aa: CASSPSPLSGYTF
CDR3nt: TGTGCCAGCAGTCCCTCGCCTCTCTCCGGCTACACCTTC

j_gene: TRBJ2-1
v_gene: TRBV7-9
d_gene: .
abundance: few
CDR3aa: CASSSPPYNEQFF
CDR3nt: TGTGCCAGCAGCTCCCCTCCCTACAATGAGCAGTTCTTC

j_gene: TRBJ2-7
v_gene: TRBV5-1
d_gene: .
abundance: .
CDR3aa: CASSIIQGHEQYF
CDR3nt: TGCGCCAGCAGTATCATACAGGGCCACGAGCAGTACTTC

j_gene: TRBJ1-2
v_gene: TRBV20-1
d_gene: TRBD1
abundance: few
CDR3aa: CSASRQGSEGYTF
CDR3nt: TGCAGTGCTAGCCGACAGGGATCAGAGGGCTACACCTTC

j_gene: TRBJ2-5
v_gene: TRBV6-2/TRBV6-3
d_gene: .
abundance: .
CDR3aa: CASSYESGTQGSIWETQYF
CDR3nt: TGTGCCAGCAGTTACGAGAGCGGGACACAGGGCTCGATTTGGGAGACCCAGTACTTC

j_gene: TRBJ2-2
v_gene: TRBV20-1
d_gene: .
abundance: .
CDR3aa: CSAGDQITGELFF
CDR3nt: TGCAGTGCGGGGGACCAAATCACCGGGGAGCTGTTTTTT

j_gene: TRBJ2-7
v_gene: TRBV24-1
d_gene: .
abundance: once
CDR3aa: CATSDAGGNYEQYF
CDR3nt: TGTGCCACCAGTGATGCCGGGGGCAACTACGAGCAGTACTTC

j_gene: TRBJ2-5
v_gene: TRBV5-6
d_gene: .
abundance: .
CDR3aa: CASSFTVETQYF
CDR3nt: TGTGCCAGCAGCTTTACTGTGGAGACCCAGTACTTC

j_gene: TRBJ2-3
v_gene: TRBV6-5
d_gene: .
abundance: many
CDR3aa: CASSYMRTDTQYF
CDR3nt: TGTGCCAGCAGTTATATGAGAACAGATACGCAGTATTTT

j_gene: TRBJ2-3
v_gene: TRBV7-6
d_gene: .
abundance: .
CDR3aa: CASSFLAGADTQYF
CDR3nt: TGTGCCAGCAGCTTTCTTGCTGGCGCAGATACGCAGTATTTT

j_gene: TRBJ2-1
v_gene: TRBV5-1
d_gene: .
abundance: .
CDR3aa: CASGWTTSSYNEQFF
CDR3nt: TGCGCCAGCGGGTGGACCACCAGCTCCTACAATGAGCAGTTCTTC

j_gene: TRBJ2-6
v_gene: TRBV5-1
d_gene: .
abundance: .
CDR3aa: CASSKLGANVLTF
CDR3nt: TGCGCCAGCAGTAAGCTGGGGGCCAACGTCCTGACTTTC

j_gene: TRBJ1-5
v_gene: TRBV6-1
d_gene: .
abundance: .
CDR3aa: CASSEGAGKGWQPQHF
CDR3nt: TGTGCCAGCAGTGAAGGTGCGGGGAAGGGATGGCAGCCCCAGCATTTT

j_gene: TRBJ2-3
v_gene: TRBV20-1
d_gene: .
abundance: few
CDR3aa: CSAPPPGLLTDTQYF
CDR3nt: TGCAGTGCTCCGCCCCCGGGGTTGCTCACAGATACGCAGTATTTT

j_gene: TRBJ2-1
v_gene: TRBV29-1
d_gene: .
abundance: few
CDR3aa: CSVRTGNEQFF
CDR3nt: TGCAGCGTGAGGACGGGGAATGAGCAGTTCTTC

j_gene: TRBJ2-7
v_gene: TRBV28
d_gene: .
abundance: .
CDR3aa: CASSPPGTHEQYF
CDR3nt: TGTGCCAGCAGCCCGCCCGGGACACACGAGCAGTACTTC

j_gene: TRBJ2-7
v_gene: TRBV7-9
d_gene: .
abundance: .
CDR3aa: CASSPLARPYEQYF
CDR3nt: TGTGCCAGCAGCCCTCTGGCCCGACCCTACGAGCAGTACTTC

j_gene: TRBJ1-1
v_gene: TRBV5-1
d_gene: .
abundance: .
CDR3aa: CASSFTGANTEAFF
CDR3nt: TGCGCCAGCAGCTTTACAGGAGCTAACACTGAAGCTTTCTTT

j_gene: TRBJ2-2
v_gene: TRBV10-3
d_gene: .
abundance: few
CDR3aa: CAISDSSWRGTGELFF
CDR3nt: TGTGCCATCAGTGACTCCTCCTGGCGAGGGACCGGGGAGCTGTTTTTT

j_gene: TRBJ1-5
v_gene: TRBV20-1
d_gene: .
abundance: .
CDR3aa: CSARVGAGSQPQHF
CDR3nt: TGCAGTGCTAGAGTTGGGGCAGGTAGCCAGCCCCAGCATTTT

j_gene: TRBJ2-5
v_gene: TRBV18
d_gene: TRBD1
abundance: .
CDR3aa: CASSPTNRGETQYF
CDR3nt: TGTGCCAGCTCGCCCACTAACAGGGGAGAGACCCAGTACTTC

j_gene: TRBJ2-1
v_gene: TRBV19
d_gene: TRBD2
abundance: .
CDR3aa: CASWGGPSYNEQFF
CDR3nt: TGTGCCAGTTGGGGGGGACCCTCCTACAATGAGCAGTTCTTC

j_gene: TRBJ2-5
v_gene: TRBV10-3
d_gene: .
abundance: few
CDR3aa: CAISEGARETQYF
CDR3nt: TGTGCCATCAGTGAAGGGGCCAGGGAGACCCAGTACTTC

j_gene: TRBJ2-3
v_gene: TRBV20-1
d_gene: .
abundance: .
CDR3aa: CSARVAGSVVTDTQYF
CDR3nt: TGCAGTGCTAGAGTTGCAGGGTCGGTTGTGACAGATACGCAGTATTTT

j_gene: TRBJ2-3
v_gene: TRBV12-3/TRBV12-4
d_gene: .
abundance: few
CDR3aa: CASGASGEATDTQYF
CDR3nt: TGTGCCAGTGGGGCCTCCGGGGAGGCCACAGATACGCAGTATTTT

j_gene: TRBJ2-7
v_gene: TRBV10-3
d_gene: TRBD2
abundance: .
CDR3aa: CATWTSGGPYEQYF
CDR3nt: TGTGCCACCTGGACTAGCGGGGGACCCTACGAGCAGTACTTC

j_gene: TRBJ2-5
v_gene: TRBV5-1
d_gene: .
abundance: .
CDR3aa: CASSLAADQETQYF
CDR3nt: TGCGCCAGCAGCTTGGCGGCAGACCAAGAGACCCAGTACTTC

j_gene: TRBJ2-7
v_gene: TRBV15
d_gene: .
abundance: few
CDR3aa: CATSISTYEQYF
CDR3nt: TGTGCCACCAGTATTTCCACCTACGAGCAGTACTTC

j_gene: TRBJ1-1
v_gene: TRBV29-1
d_gene: TRBD1
abundance: few
CDR3aa: CSVAVQGTFTEAFF
CDR3nt: TGCAGCGTTGCCGTACAGGGGACCTTTACTGAAGCTTTCTTT

j_gene: TRBJ2-3
v_gene: TRBV29-1
d_gene: .
abundance: .
CDR3aa: CSVTDYPLTDTQYF
CDR3nt: TGCAGCGTCACTGACTACCCTCTCACAGATACGCAGTATTTT

j_gene: TRBJ1-2
v_gene: TRBV20-1
d_gene: .
abundance: many
CDR3aa: CSARTGGLGYGYTF
CDR3nt: TGCAGTGCTAGAACCGGGGGACTTGGCTATGGCTACACCTTC

j_gene: TRBJ2-5
v_gene: TRBV29-1
d_gene: TRBD1
abundance: .
CDR3aa: CSVDRLSQETQYF
CDR3nt: TGCAGCGTGGACAGGTTGAGCCAAGAGACCCAGTACTTC

j_gene: TRBJ1-4
v_gene: TRBV29-1
d_gene: TRBD1
abundance: .
CDR3aa: CSGRQGANEKLFF
CDR3nt: TGCAGCGGTCGACAGGGTGCTAATGAAAAACTGTTTTTT

j_gene: TRBJ2-5
v_gene: TRBV7-7
d_gene: .
abundance: .
CDR3aa: CASTEGFQETQYF
CDR3nt: TGTGCCAGCACCGAAGGGTTCCAAGAGACCCAGTACTTC

j_gene: TRBJ1-6
v_gene: TRBV6-1
d_gene: .
abundance: .
CDR3aa: CASSPAQGASYNSPLHF
CDR3nt: TGTGCCAGCAGCCCAGCACAGGGCGCCTCCTATAATTCACCCCTCCACTTT

j_gene: TRBJ2-3
v_gene: TRBV5-1
d_gene: .
abundance: .
CDR3aa: CASSLGRGKADTQYF
CDR3nt: TGCGCCAGCAGCTTGGGTAGGGGGAAGGCAGATACGCAGTATTTT

j_gene: TRBJ1-1
v_gene: TRBV12-3/TRBV12-4
d_gene: .
abundance: few
CDR3aa: CASIKGPANTEAFF
CDR3nt: TGTGCCAGTATAAAAGGACCGGCGAACACTGAAGCTTTCTTT

j_gene: TRBJ1-4
v_gene: TRBV12-3/TRBV12-4
d_gene: .
abundance: .
CDR3aa: CASNLLQGEKLFF
CDR3nt: TGTGCCAGCAATCTCCTACAGGGAGAAAAACTGTTTTTT

j_gene: TRBJ2-7
v_gene: TRBV20-1
d_gene: .
abundance: few
CDR3aa: CSARAPDVWQYF
CDR3nt: TGCAGTGCTAGAGCCCCGGACGTGTGGCAGTACTTC

j_gene: TRBJ2-3
v_gene: TRBV4-2
d_gene: TRBD1
abundance: few
CDR3aa: CASSQDFGRQGPDTQYF
CDR3nt: TGTGCCAGCAGCCAAGATTTCGGCCGACAGGGGCCAGATACGCAGTATTTT

j_gene: TRBJ2-3
v_gene: TRBV20-1
d_gene: .
abundance: .
CDR3aa: CSARRTKGGAGTDTQYF
CDR3nt: TGCAGTGCTAGAAGGACTAAAGGGGGCGCAGGCACAGATACGCAGTATTTT

j_gene: TRBJ1-1
v_gene: TRBV12-3/TRBV12-4
d_gene: .
abundance: few
CDR3aa: CASSLQANTEAFF
CDR3nt: TGTGCCAGCAGTTTGCAGGCGAACACTGAAGCTTTCTTT

j_gene: TRBJ1-2
v_gene: TRBV18
d_gene: .
abundance: few
CDR3aa: CASSPTGTGGYTF
CDR3nt: TGTGCCAGCTCACCAACGGGGACTGGGGGCTACACCTTC

j_gene: TRBJ2-7
v_gene: TRBV7-6
d_gene: .
abundance: .
CDR3aa: CASSRTWLGQYF
CDR3nt: TGTGCCAGCAGCAGAACGTGGCTAGGGCAGTACTTC

j_gene: TRBJ1-5
v_gene: TRBV18
d_gene: .
abundance: .
CDR3aa: CASSLGTDQPQHF
CDR3nt: TGTGCCAGCTCACTGGGTACCGATCAGCCCCAGCATTTT

j_gene: TRBJ2-1
v_gene: TRBV20-1
d_gene: .
abundance: many
CDR3aa: CSASGHLTDNEQFF
CDR3nt: TGCAGTGCTAGTGGTCATTTGACAGACAATGAGCAGTTCTTC

j_gene: TRBJ2-5
v_gene: TRBV5-6
d_gene: TRBD2
abundance: .
CDR3aa: CASSQFQRGETQYF
CDR3nt: TGTGCCAGCAGCCAATTCCAGCGGGGCGAGACCCAGTACTTC

j_gene: TRBJ1-6
v_gene: TRBV12-3/TRBV12-4
d_gene: .
abundance: .
CDR3aa: CASSLGGTSYNSPLHF
CDR3nt: TGTGCCAGCAGTTTAGGGGGGACCTCCTATAATTCACCCCTCCACTTT

j_gene: TRBJ2-3
v_gene: TRBV5-6
d_gene: .
abundance: few
CDR3aa: CASSFRGSDTQYF
CDR3nt: TGTGCCAGCAGCTTCCGAGGCTCAGATACGCAGTATTTT

j_gene: TRBJ2-2
v_gene: TRBV6-1
d_gene: .
abundance: .
CDR3aa: CASRGRANTGELFF
CDR3nt: TGTGCCAGCAGGGGACGGGCGAACACCGGGGAGCTGTTTTTT

j_gene: TRBJ2-7
v_gene: TRBV20-1
d_gene: .
abundance: .
CDR3aa: CSARDIGTGSYEQYF
CDR3nt: TGCAGTGCTAGAGATATTGGGACGGGTTCCTACGAGCAGTACTTC

j_gene: TRBJ2-2
v_gene: TRBV9
d_gene: TRBD1
abundance: .
CDR3aa: CASRDPGQGGGELFF
CDR3nt: TGTGCCAGCAGGGATCCGGGACAGGGTGGCGGGGAGCTGTTTTTT

j_gene: TRBJ2-1
v_gene: TRBV5-6
d_gene: TRBD2
abundance: .
CDR3aa: CASSLGGGGPAEQFF
CDR3nt: TGTGCCAGCAGTTTAGGAGGCGGGGGGCCCGCTGAGCAGTTCTTC